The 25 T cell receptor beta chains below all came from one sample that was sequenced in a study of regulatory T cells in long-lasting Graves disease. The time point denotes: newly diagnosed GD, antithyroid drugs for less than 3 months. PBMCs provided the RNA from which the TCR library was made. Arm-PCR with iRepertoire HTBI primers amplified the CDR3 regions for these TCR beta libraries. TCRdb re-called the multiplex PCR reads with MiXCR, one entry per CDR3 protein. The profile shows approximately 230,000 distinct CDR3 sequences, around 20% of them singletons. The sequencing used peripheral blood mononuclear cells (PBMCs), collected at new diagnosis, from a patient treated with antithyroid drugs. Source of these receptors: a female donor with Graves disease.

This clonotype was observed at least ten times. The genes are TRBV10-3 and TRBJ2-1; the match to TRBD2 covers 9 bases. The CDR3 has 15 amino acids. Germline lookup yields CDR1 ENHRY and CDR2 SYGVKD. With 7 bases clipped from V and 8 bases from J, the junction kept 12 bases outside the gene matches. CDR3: CAIITSAGGQDEQFF. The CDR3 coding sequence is TGTGCCATCATTACCTCGGCGGGAGGGCAGGATGAGCAGTTCTTC.

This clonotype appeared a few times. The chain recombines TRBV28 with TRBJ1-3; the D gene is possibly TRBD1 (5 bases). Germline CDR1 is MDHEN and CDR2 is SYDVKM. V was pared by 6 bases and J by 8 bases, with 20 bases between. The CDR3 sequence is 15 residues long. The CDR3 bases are TGTGCCAGCAGCCCCCCGGGACCGCAAGGGGACACCATATATTTT. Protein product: CASSPPGPQGDTIYF.

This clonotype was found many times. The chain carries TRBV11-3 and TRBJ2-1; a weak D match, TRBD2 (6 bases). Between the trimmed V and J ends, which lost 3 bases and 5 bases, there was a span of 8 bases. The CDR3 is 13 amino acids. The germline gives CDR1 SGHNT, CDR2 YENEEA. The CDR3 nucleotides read TGTGCCAGCAGCTTGGGGGGAGACAATGAGCAGTTCTTC. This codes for CASSLGGDNEQFF.

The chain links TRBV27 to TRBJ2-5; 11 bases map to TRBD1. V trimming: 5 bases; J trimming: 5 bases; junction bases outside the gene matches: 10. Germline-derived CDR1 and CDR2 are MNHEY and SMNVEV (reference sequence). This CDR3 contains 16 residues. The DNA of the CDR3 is TGTGCCAGCAGTCCTGGGACAGGGGGGGCCGGGGAGACCCAGTACTTC. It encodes CASSPGTGGAGETQYF.

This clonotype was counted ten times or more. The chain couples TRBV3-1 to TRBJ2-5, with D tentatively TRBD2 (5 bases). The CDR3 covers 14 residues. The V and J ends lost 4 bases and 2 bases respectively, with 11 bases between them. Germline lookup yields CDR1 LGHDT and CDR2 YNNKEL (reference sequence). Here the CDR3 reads CASSPRTPQETQYF. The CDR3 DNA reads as TGTGCCAGCAGCCCCCGGACTCCGCAAGAGACCCAGTACTTC.

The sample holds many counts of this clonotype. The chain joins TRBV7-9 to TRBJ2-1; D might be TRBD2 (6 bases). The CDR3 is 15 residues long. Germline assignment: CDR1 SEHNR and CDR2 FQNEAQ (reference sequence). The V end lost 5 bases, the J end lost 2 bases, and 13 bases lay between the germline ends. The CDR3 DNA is TGTGCCAGCAGCCCCCCGGGAGACGCCTACAATGAGCAGTTCTTC. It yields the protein CASSPPGDAYNEQFF.

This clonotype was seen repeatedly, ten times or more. CDR3 sequence: CASREGQFSGNTIYF. The CDR3 nucleotides read TGTGCCAGCAGGGAGGGACAATTCTCTGGAAACACCATATATTTT. The chain couples TRBV2 to TRBJ1-3; TRBD1 might be the D (6 bases). The CDR3 has 15 amino acids. Trimming stripped 6 bases from V and 0 bases from J, with 12 bases between. Germline V gives CDR1 SNHLY, CDR2 FYNNEI.

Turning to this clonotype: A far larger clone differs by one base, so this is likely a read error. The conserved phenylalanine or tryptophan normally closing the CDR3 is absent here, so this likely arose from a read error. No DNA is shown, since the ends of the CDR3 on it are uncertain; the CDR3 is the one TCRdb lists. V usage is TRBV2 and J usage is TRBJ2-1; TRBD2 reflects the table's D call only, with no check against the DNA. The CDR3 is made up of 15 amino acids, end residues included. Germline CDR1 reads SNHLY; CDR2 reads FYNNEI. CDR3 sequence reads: CASSYTSGSRDTQYL.

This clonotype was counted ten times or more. The CDR3: CASSPGLNTEAFF. DNA for the CDR3: TGTGCCAGCTCACCGGGACTGAACACTGAAGCTTTCTTT. The chain joins TRBV18 to TRBJ1-1, with D tentatively TRBD1 (5 bases). The V and J ends lost 3 bases and 0 bases respectively, with 5 bases between them. Germline CDR1 is KGHSH and CDR2 is LQKENI. The CDR3 is 13 amino acids.

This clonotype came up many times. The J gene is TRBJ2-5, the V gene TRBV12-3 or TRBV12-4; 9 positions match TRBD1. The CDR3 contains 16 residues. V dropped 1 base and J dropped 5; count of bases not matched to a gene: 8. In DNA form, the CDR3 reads TGTGCCAGCAGTTTAGGAACGGGACAGGGAAGGGAGACCCAGTACTTC. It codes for CASSLGTGQGRETQYF.

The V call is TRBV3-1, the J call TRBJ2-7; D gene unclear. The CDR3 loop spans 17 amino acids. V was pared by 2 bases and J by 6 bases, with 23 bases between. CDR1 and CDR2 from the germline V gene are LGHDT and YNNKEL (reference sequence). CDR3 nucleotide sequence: TGTGCCAGCAGCCAAAATATATCAAGGCTCCTTGTTGCCGAGCAGTACTTC. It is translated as CASSQNISRLLVAEQYF.

The DNA of the CDR3 is TGTGCCAGCAGTTTGGGGGGGGCGCCTGACTATGGCTACACCTTC. Its translation: CASSLGGAPDYGYTF. This chain joins TRBV6-2 or TRBV6-3 and TRBJ1-2, with D possibly TRBD1 on 6 matching bases. Deletions cut 4 bases from V and 3 bases from J, with 15 bases between. The CDR3 consists of 15 residues. Per the germline V gene, CDR1 is MNHEY and CDR2 is SVGEGT.

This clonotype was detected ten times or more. This CDR3 is CASRLGGGGNSPLHF. The CDR3 DNA reads as TGTGCCAGCAGACTGGGGGGGGGGGGCAATTCACCCCTCCACTTT. The V gene is TRBV6-1, the J gene TRBJ1-6; D is possibly TRBD1 (6 bases). CDR1 is MNHNS, CDR2 SASEGT, per germline. The CDR3 length is 15 residues. The V end was cut by 6 bases, the J end by 7 bases, with 16 bases between.

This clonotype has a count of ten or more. Written as DNA, the CDR3 is TGTGCCAGCAGCCTACGGGACGGGGATGAGCAGTTCTTC. Protein sequence: CASSLRDGDEQFF. This rearrangement joins TRBV7-6 to TRBJ2-1; possibly TRBD1 or TRBD2 for D (5 bases each). Germline V gives CDR1 SGHVS, CDR2 FNYEAQ. The CDR3 contains 13 residues. Trimming took off 5 bases at V and 8 bases at J, with 13 bases between the two ends.

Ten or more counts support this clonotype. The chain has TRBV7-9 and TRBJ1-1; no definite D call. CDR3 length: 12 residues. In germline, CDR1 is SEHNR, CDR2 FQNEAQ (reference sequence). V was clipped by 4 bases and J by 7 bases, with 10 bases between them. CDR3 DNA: TGTGCCAGCAGCTCTAGCGTGGTTGAAGCTTTCTTT. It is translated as CASSSSVVEAFF.

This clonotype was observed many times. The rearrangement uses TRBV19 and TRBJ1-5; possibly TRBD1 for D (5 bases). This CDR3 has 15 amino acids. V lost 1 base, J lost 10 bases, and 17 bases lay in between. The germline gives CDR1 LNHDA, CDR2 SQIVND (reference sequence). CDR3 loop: CASSIAGGVAGPQHF. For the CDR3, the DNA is TGTGCCAGTAGTATAGCGGGGGGAGTCGCTGGACCCCAGCATTTT.

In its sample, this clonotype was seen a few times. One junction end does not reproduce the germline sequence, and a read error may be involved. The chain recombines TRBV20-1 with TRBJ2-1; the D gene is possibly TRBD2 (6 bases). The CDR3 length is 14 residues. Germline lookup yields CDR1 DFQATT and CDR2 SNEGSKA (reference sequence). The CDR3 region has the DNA TGCAGTGCTAGAACCGGGAGTTGGGCCAATGAGCAGCTCTTC. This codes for CSARTGSWANEQLF.

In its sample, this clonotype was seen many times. CDR3 amino acids: CASSLSYGPEAFF. CDR3 bases: TGTGCCAGCAGTTTATCCTACGGACCTGAAGCTTTCTTT. This chain joins TRBV12-3 or TRBV12-4 and TRBJ1-1; D not certain. V lost 2 bases and J 6 bases, leaving 10 bases between the germline ends. This CDR3 region has 13 residues.

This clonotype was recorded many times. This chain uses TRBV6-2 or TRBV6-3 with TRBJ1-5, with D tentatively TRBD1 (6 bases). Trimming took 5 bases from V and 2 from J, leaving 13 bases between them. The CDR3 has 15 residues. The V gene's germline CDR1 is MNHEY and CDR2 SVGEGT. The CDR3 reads CASSPRGGGNQPQHF. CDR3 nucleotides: TGTGCCAGCAGTCCCAGGGGAGGAGGCAATCAGCCCCAGCATTTT.

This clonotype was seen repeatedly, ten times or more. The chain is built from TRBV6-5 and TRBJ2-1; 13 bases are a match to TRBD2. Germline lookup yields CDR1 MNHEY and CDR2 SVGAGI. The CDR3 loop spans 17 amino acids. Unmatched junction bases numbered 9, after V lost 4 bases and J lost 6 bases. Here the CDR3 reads CASSSRTSGSLVNEQFF. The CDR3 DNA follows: TGTGCCAGCAGTTCCAGGACTAGCGGGAGTCTGGTCAATGAGCAGTTCTTC.

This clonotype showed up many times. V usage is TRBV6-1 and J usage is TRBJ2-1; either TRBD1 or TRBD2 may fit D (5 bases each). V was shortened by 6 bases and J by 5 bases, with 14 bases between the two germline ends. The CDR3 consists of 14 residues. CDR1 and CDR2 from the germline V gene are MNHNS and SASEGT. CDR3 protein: CASRWGRSNNEQFF. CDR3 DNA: TGTGCCAGCAGATGGGGACGGTCGAACAATGAGCAGTTCTTC.

The CDR3 spells CASSQWGVLGNTIYF. The CDR3, as DNA: TGTGCCAGCAGCCAGTGGGGGGTTCTTGGAAACACCATATATTTT. The rearrangement uses TRBV14 and TRBJ1-3; perhaps TRBD1 as D (5 bases). The V gene's germline CDR1 is SGHDN and CDR2 FVKESK. Deletions cut 3 bases from V and 3 bases from J, with 12 bases between. The CDR3 spans 15 residues.

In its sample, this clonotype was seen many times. The CDR3 region is CASSLSGRTDTQYF. As DNA, the CDR3 is TGTGCCAGCAGTCTTAGCGGGAGAACAGATACGCAGTATTTT. The chain joins TRBV27 to TRBJ2-3; 9 bases agree with TRBD2. The CDR3 sequence is 14 residues long. Germline CDR1 reads MNHEY; CDR2 reads SMNVEV (reference sequence). V was clipped by 5 bases and J by 3 bases; unmatched bases: 3.

CDR3 in amino acids: CASSVEEPYEKLFF. DNA of the CDR3: TGTGCCAGCAGCGTTGAGGAACCCTACGAAAAACTGTTTTTT. The gene calls are TRBV9 and TRBJ1-4, with unresolved D. CDR1 and CDR2 from the germline V gene are SGDLS and YYNGEE. The CDR3 is 14 residues long. V was cut by 2 bases and J by 8 bases, with 13 bases left in between.

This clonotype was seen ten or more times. Here the CDR3 reads CAISESTGVTEQYF. The CDR3 DNA is TGTGCCATCAGTGAGTCCACAGGAGTGACGGAGCAGTACTTC. The V call is TRBV10-3, the J call TRBJ2-7, with a tentative D call TRBD1 (5 bases). V lost 0 bases and J lost 7, with 13 bases in between. Germline CDR1 and CDR2: ENHRY and SYGVKD. There are 14 residues in the CDR3.